These 27 T cell receptor beta chains were all obtained from the same sample, sequenced in a study of T cells after yellow fever vaccination. From the 5' RACE reads, TCRdb called clonotypes with MiXCR, one entry per CDR3 protein. The sample lists fewer than 85,000 distinct CDR3 sequences; about 7.7% were seen once. Specimen: CD8+ T cells sorted from PBMCs, collected on the day of the yellow fever booster vaccination. All receptors derive from a man aged 25 to 40 who received the YFV17D yellow fever vaccine.

A few counts support this clonotype. This chain joins TRBV7-6 and TRBJ2-2, with TRBD2 identical over 12 bases. This CDR3 region has 17 residues. Germline values: CDR1 SGHVS, CDR2 FNYEAQ. V shed 5 bases, J shed 0 bases, and the junction held 4 bases outside the gene matches. The CDR3 nucleotides are TGTGCCAGCAGCCACCTAGCGGGAGGGTCGAACACCGGGGAGCTGTTTTTT. The encoded protein is CASSHLAGGSNTGELFF.

This clonotype has just a few counts. The rearrangement joins TRBV7-2 to TRBJ1-4; TRBD1 might be the D (5 bases). The CDR3 length is 16 residues. Germline V gene data show CDR1 as SGHTA and CDR2 as FQGNSA. V lost 5 bases to trimming and J lost 5 bases, with 18 bases between them. The CDR3 sequence is CASSGRPREPNEKLFF. CDR3 nucleotide sequence: TGTGCCAGCAGCGGACGCCCCAGGGAACCCAATGAAAAACTGTTTTTT.

In its sample, this clonotype was seen a few times. V gene TRBV7-2 combines with J gene TRBJ2-7; no clear D gene. The V end was cut by 2 bases, the J end by 0 bases, with 2 bases between. Germline values: CDR1 SGHTA, CDR2 FQGNSA. This CDR3 is 12 amino acids long. CDR3 residues: CASSLISYEQYF. The CDR3 bases are TGTGCCAGCAGCTTAATCTCCTACGAGCAGTACTTC.

CDR3 in amino acids: CASSPHPGAGEATGELFF. The CDR3 DNA reads as TGTGCCAGCAGCCCCCACCCCGGGGCGGGAGAGGCCACCGGGGAGCTGTTTTTT. This rearrangement joins TRBV7-2 to TRBJ2-2, with 7 bases aligning to TRBD2. The junction had 16 bases not matched to a gene; V was cut back by 5 bases and J by 4 bases. The CDR3 covers 18 residues. Germline assignment: CDR1 SGHTA and CDR2 FQGNSA.

For the CDR3, the DNA is TGCAGCGTCCCTAGGAGCGGTGAGCAGTTCTTC. Protein product: CSVPRSGEQFF. The genes are TRBV29-1 and TRBJ2-1, with D perhaps matching TRBD2 (5 bases). V shed 6 bases and J shed 9 bases, with 12 bases lying between them. From germline, CDR1 is SQVTM and CDR2 ANQGSEA. The CDR3 totals 11 residues.

A few counts support this clonotype. The chain is built from TRBV20-1 and TRBJ2-7, with 10 bases that match TRBD2. Per germline, CDR1 DFQATT and CDR2 SNEGSKA (reference sequence). The trim removed 6 bases at V and 9 bases at J, leaving 11 bases unmatched. The CDR3 totals 13 residues. The CDR3 loop is CSAPLSGGNGQYF. Written as DNA, the CDR3 is TGCAGTGCCCCGCTTAGCGGGGGGAACGGGCAGTACTTC.

The CDR3 protein is CASSQVLAGTSYEQYF. The CDR3 coding sequence is TGTGCCAGCAGCCAAGTACTAGCGGGGACCTCCTACGAGCAGTACTTC. The chain recombines TRBV4-2 with TRBJ2-7; 10 bases map to TRBD2. CDR3 length equals 16 residues. V was clipped by 1 base and J by 0 bases; unmatched bases: 3. Germline V gene lookup returns CDR1 LGHNA and CDR2 YNFKEQ.

The V gene is TRBV7-9, the J gene TRBJ2-3, with 8 nucleotides matching TRBD2. With 2 bases clipped from V and 3 bases from J, the junction kept 10 bases outside the gene matches. Germline V lookup: CDR1 SEHNR, CDR2 FQNEAQ (reference sequence). This CDR3 spans 17 amino acids. The CDR3 loop is CASSLTSIIAGTDTQYF. The CDR3 nucleotides read TGTGCCAGCAGCTTAACGTCGATCATAGCGGGGACAGATACGCAGTATTTT. The entire variable domain, with the rest obtained from reference TRBV7-9 and TRBJ2-3, is as follows: DTGVSQNPRHKITKRGQNVTFRCDPISEHNRLYWYRQTLGQGPEFLTYFQNEAQLEKSRLLSDRFSAERPKGSFSTLEIQRTEQGDSAMYLCASSLTSIIAGTDTQYFGPGTRLTVL.

This clonotype was recorded at least ten times. V usage is TRBV15 and J usage is TRBJ2-1; D is possibly TRBD2 (5 bases). Trimming removed 0 bases from V and 7 bases from J, with 7 bases in between. There are 13 residues in the CDR3. Germline loops: CDR1 LNHNV, CDR2 YYDKDF (reference sequence). CDR3 sequence (DNA): TGTGCCACCAGCAGAGATGAGGGTAATGAGCAGTTCTTC. Translated, it gives CATSRDEGNEQFF.

The V and J genes are TRBV12-3 or TRBV12-4 and TRBJ1-5; D is perhaps TRBD1 (5 bases). V was cut by 5 bases and J by 3 bases, with 14 bases left in between. This CDR3 contains 15 residues. CDR3 loop: CASSHGAGYNQPQHF. The CDR3 nucleotides are TGTGCCAGCAGTCATGGGGCGGGGTACAATCAGCCCCAGCATTTT.

This clonotype was observed a few times. The J gene is TRBJ1-3, the V gene TRBV19; the D is unclear. Deletions cut 6 bases from V and 2 bases from J, with 8 bases between. Germline-derived CDR1 and CDR2 are LNHDA and SQIVND (reference sequence). This CDR3 has 13 amino acids. This CDR3 reads CASSAGAGNTIYF. In DNA form, the CDR3 reads TGTGCCAGTAGCGCGGGAGCTGGAAACACCATATATTTT.

The chain links TRBV5-1 to TRBJ1-2, with 7 bases that match TRBD1. The germline V gene encodes CDR1 SGHRS and CDR2 YFSETQ. Germline trimming cut 2 bases from V and 8 bases from J; bases unmatched to any gene: 6. This CDR3 region has 13 residues. CDR3 coding DNA: TGCGCCAGCAGCTTAGACAGGGCCGCCGGCTACACCTTC. Encoded protein: CASSLDRAAGYTF.

The V call is TRBV5-4, the J call TRBJ2-7; 7 nucleotides agree with TRBD1. The CDR3 loop spans 16 amino acids. Looked up from germline, CDR1 is SGHNT and CDR2 is YYREEE (reference sequence). Losses at the gene ends were 3 bases for V and 5 bases for J; bases not matched to a gene: 14. CDR3 in amino acids: CASSWGTGAPIDEQYF. The CDR3 region has the DNA TGTGCCAGCAGCTGGGGAACAGGGGCGCCCATCGACGAGCAGTACTTC.

The chain joins TRBV20-1 to TRBJ2-1; unclear D gene. The CDR3 covers 15 residues. V lost 2 bases, J lost 1 base, and 12 bases lay in between. CDR1 and CDR2 (germline): DFQATT, SNEGSKA (reference sequence). In nucleotides, the CDR3 is TGCAGTGCTAGACCAATGGCCTTTTCCTACAATGAGCAGTTCTTC. Its translation: CSARPMAFSYNEQFF.

The DNA of the CDR3 is TGTGCCAGCAGTATCGACAGGGTCGGTACAGATACGCAGTATTTT. Encoded protein: CASSIDRVGTDTQYF. The chain is built from TRBV28 and TRBJ2-3; 7 bases are a match to TRBD1. The V and J ends lost 5 bases and 3 bases, in that order; junction bases with no gene match: 8. The germline V gene has CDR1 MDHEN and CDR2 SYDVKM. The CDR3 is 15 residues long.

This clonotype occurred a few times. CDR3 amino acids: CASSQRGSSGRAGGSYEQYF. The CDR3 coding sequence is TGTGCCAGCAGCCAACGGGGGAGTAGCGGGAGGGCCGGGGGCTCCTACGAGCAGTACTTC. This rearrangement joins TRBV4-2 to TRBJ2-7; 11 bases match TRBD2. This CDR3 contains 20 residues. Germline V lookup: CDR1 LGHNA, CDR2 YNFKEQ. J lost 0 bases, V lost 2 bases, and 15 bases had no gene match.

This clonotype was recorded a few times. The rearrangement uses TRBV24-1 and TRBJ2-4; TRBD2 matches 10 bases. Per germline, CDR1 KGHDR and CDR2 SFDVKD. The CDR3 has 14 amino acids. Losses at the gene ends were 9 bases for V and 9 bases for J; bases not matched to a gene: 10. DNA of the CDR3: TGTGCCACCCAAGCAACTAGCGGGAAATCCATTCAGTACTTC. This gives the protein CATQATSGKSIQYF.

The J gene is TRBJ2-7, the V gene TRBV7-9; TRBD1 is a possible D gene (5 bases). Germline V gene lookup returns CDR1 SEHNR and CDR2 FQNEAQ (reference sequence). Trimming took 0 bases from V and 2 from J, leaving 11 bases between them. The CDR3 extends over 15 amino acids. CDR3 DNA sequence: TGTGCCAGCAGCTTAGCGCAGGGCAGAACCTACGAGCAGTACTTC. Its translation: CASSLAQGRTYEQYF.

The chain links TRBV4-2 to TRBJ2-3; a weak D match, TRBD1 (6 bases). CDR1 and CDR2 (germline): LGHNA, YNFKEQ. CDR3 length: 16 amino acids. The V end was cut by 0 bases, the J end by 4 bases, with 14 bases between. The CDR3 region has the DNA TGTGCCAGCAGCCAAGATCCAGGGGTCGGCCCAGATACGCAGTATTTT. This encodes CASSQDPGVGPDTQYF.

Many counts were recorded for this clonotype. The chain carries TRBV5-1 and TRBJ2-7; possible D gene TRBD2, 6 bases. The CDR3 is made up of 14 amino acids. Trimming stripped 6 bases from V and 0 bases from J, with 13 bases between. Looked up from germline, CDR1 is SGHRS and CDR2 is YFSETQ. The CDR3 DNA reads as TGCGCCAGCAAGAGGGACTTGAGCTCCTACGAGCAGTACTTC. Encoded protein: CASKRDLSSYEQYF.

This clonotype was recorded many times. One end of the junction is discordant with germline, which a read error may explain. J is TRBJ2-1 and V is TRBV7-7; TRBD2 matches at 9 bases. CDR3 size: 16 residues. Germline V gives CDR1 SSHAT, CDR2 FNYEAQ (reference sequence). The CDR3 protein is CASSLVVAGVNNEQFF. The CDR3 DNA is TGTGCTAGCAGCTTAGTCGTAGCGGGAGTGAACAATGAGCAGTTCTTC.

The chain is built from TRBV19 and TRBJ2-2, with D maybe TRBD1 (6 bases). The V gene's germline CDR1 is LNHDA and CDR2 SQIVND (reference sequence). V was trimmed by 0 bases and J by 7 bases, leaving 9 bases between them. The CDR3 length is 14 residues. The DNA for the CDR3 is TGTGCCAGTAGTATAGAGGGGGCGAGCGGGGAGCTGTTTTTT. Its protein product is CASSIEGASGELFF.

This clonotype was observed many times. The rearrangement joins TRBV24-1 to TRBJ2-1, with unresolved D. This CDR3 is 13 amino acids long. V was shortened by 1 base and J by 7 bases, with 7 bases between the two germline ends. Germline V gene sequence: CDR1 KGHDR, CDR2 SFDVKD. In nucleotides, the CDR3 is TGTGCCACCAGTGATTTAGGCGTGAATGAGCAGTTCTTC. Protein: CATSDLGVNEQFF.

This clonotype was counted a few times. The J gene is TRBJ1-5, the V gene TRBV20-1, with 9 bases aligning to TRBD1. The V and J ends lost 5 bases and 3 bases, in that order; junction bases with no gene match: 5. This CDR3 contains 14 residues. Looked up from germline, CDR1 is DFQATT and CDR2 is SNEGSKA (reference sequence). In nucleotides, the CDR3 is TGCAGTGCTTCGGACAGGGGCCTCAATCAGCCCCAGCATTTT. It codes for CSASDRGLNQPQHF.

Ten or more counts support this clonotype. This chain links TRBV5-1 with TRBJ2-7; TRBD2 is a possible D gene (5 bases). There are 14 residues in the CDR3. The germline gives CDR1 SGHRS, CDR2 YFSETQ. Trimming removed 4 bases at V and 7 bases at J, with 18 bases between. This CDR3 is CASSTPHNRGEQYF. CDR3 DNA sequence: TGCGCCAGCAGCACTCCCCACAACCGCGGGGAGCAGTACTTC.

The chain recombines TRBV29-1 with TRBJ2-5; TRBD2 is a possible D gene (6 bases). The CDR3 totals 14 residues. The germline V and J ends were trimmed by 7 bases and 4 bases, with 19 bases remaining between them. In germline, CDR1 is SQVTM, CDR2 ANQGSEA. The chain's CDR3 is CSDSRGGPVETQYF. The CDR3 DNA reads as TGCAGCGACTCCAGAGGAGGGCCGGTAGAGACCCAGTACTTC.

This clonotype was detected a few times. The chain is built from TRBV7-2 and TRBJ2-5; no clear D. V lost 2 bases and J lost 1, with 8 bases in between. The CDR3 runs to 14 residues. CDR1 is SGHTA, CDR2 FQGNSA, per germline. The CDR3 region is CASSLSRGQETQYF. CDR3 in DNA: TGTGCCAGCAGCTTAAGTCGAGGCCAAGAGACCCAGTACTTC.